Many counts were recorded for the clone carrying this TCR beta chain. Antigen specificity is unknown. The cDNA had a unique molecular identifier and a template-switch universal primer site. TCRdb processed the 5' RACE reads anew with MiXCR; each CDR3 protein has one entry. The profile shows about 690,000 distinct CDR3 sequences, roughly 6% of them singletons. The CDR3 has 14 residues. Trimming cost V 4 bases and J 8 bases, with 13 bases left between them. From germline, CDR1 is SGHDT and CDR2 YYEEEE. The data originate from a study of identical twins. Whole-study findings and limits: For out-of-frame alpha sequences shared by twins, low generation probability was in excess.

What was sequenced was naive T cells sorted from blood. This chain joins TRBV5-6 and TRBJ1-6; D gene uncertain. This TCR derives from a man between 18 and 29 years old in good health. The CDR3 nucleotides are TGTGCCAGCAGCGGAACCGGGGTCGATTCACCCCTCCACTTT. Translated: CASSGTGVDSPLHF. Looking up the rest from reference TRBV5-6 and TRBJ1-6 gives the full variable domain: DAGVTQSPTHLIKTRGQQVTLRCSPKSGHDTVSWYQQALGQGPQFIFQYYEEEERQRGNFPDRFSGHQFPNYSSELNVNALLLGDSALYLCASSGTGVDSPLHFGNGTRLTVT.